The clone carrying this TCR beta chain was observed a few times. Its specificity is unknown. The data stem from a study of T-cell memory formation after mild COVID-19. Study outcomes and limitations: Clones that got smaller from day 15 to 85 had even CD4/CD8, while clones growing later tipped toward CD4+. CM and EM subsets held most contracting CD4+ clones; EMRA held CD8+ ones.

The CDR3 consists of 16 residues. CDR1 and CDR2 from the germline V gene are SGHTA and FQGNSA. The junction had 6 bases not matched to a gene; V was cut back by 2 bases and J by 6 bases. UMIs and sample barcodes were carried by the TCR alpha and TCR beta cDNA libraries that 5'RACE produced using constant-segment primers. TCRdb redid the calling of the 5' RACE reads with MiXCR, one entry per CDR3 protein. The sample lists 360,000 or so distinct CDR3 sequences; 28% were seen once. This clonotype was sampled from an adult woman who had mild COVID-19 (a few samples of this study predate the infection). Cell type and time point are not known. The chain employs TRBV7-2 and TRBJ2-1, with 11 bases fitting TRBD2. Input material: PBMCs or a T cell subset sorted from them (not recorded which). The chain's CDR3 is CASSLQLAGALNEQFF. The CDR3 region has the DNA TGTGCCAGCAGCTTACAACTAGCGGGAGCACTCAATGAGCAGTTCTTC.